Presented here are 24 T cell receptor beta chains from one specimen sequenced in a study of blood T cells in healthy people across ages. A sample-barcoded 5' primer and a J-beta primer mix were used in a second PCR of about 7 to 12 cycles. TCRdb re-analysed the 5' RACE reads in MiXCR, keeping a single row per CDR3 protein. This sample has 600,000 or so distinct CDR3 sequences, with approximately 30% found just once. Source material: blood. All receptors derive from a woman of 80 years or more in good health.

The sample holds many counts of this clonotype. The chain employs TRBV14 and TRBJ1-2; 7 bases map to TRBD1. The CDR3 covers 13 residues. V shed 4 bases and J 7 bases; nucleotides not matched to a gene: 6. Germline loops: CDR1 SGHDN, CDR2 FVKESK. CDR3 nucleotide sequence: TGTGCCAGCAGCCTACAGGGGACTCCTGGCTACACCTTC. Translated, it gives CASSLQGTPGYTF.

As regards this clonotype: One junction end does not reproduce the germline sequence, and a read error may be involved. The chain links TRBV7-6 to TRBJ1-5; no definite D call. The germline V gene encodes CDR1 SGHVS and CDR2 FNYEAQ. The CDR3 spans 14 residues. For the CDR3, the DNA is TGTGCCAGCAGCCTAGGGTTAACTGGTCAGCCCCGGCATTTT. It encodes CASSLGLTGQPRHF.

This sequence joins TRBV15 and TRBJ2-4; D not resolved. Trimming removed 1 base from V and 13 bases from J, with 20 bases in between. The V gene's germline CDR1 is LNHNV and CDR2 YYDKDF (reference sequence). This CDR3 spans 15 amino acids. The CDR3 spells CATSRVHGGYNEQYF. The DNA for the CDR3 is TGTGCCACCAGCAGAGTACACGGCGGCTACAATGAGCAGTACTTC. Using reference TRBV15 and TRBJ2-4 for the parts outside the CDR3, the full variable domain is DAMVIQNPRYQVTQFGKPVTLSCSQTLNHNVMYWYQQKSSQAPKLLFHYYDKDFNNEADTPDNFQSRRPNTSFCFLDIRSPGLGDTAMYLCATSRVHGGYNEQYFGAGTRLSVL.

The chain uses TRBV30 and TRBJ1-2; D gene uncertain. The germline CDR1 and CDR2 sequences are GTSNPN and SVGIG (reference sequence). Trimming removed 4 bases at V and 8 bases at J, with 14 bases between. The CDR3 runs 12 residues. CDR3 in amino acids: CAWTPRTWGYTF. CDR3 in DNA: TGTGCCTGGACCCCCAGGACCTGGGGCTACACCTTC.

A note on this clonotype: This may arise from a read error, as a much more abundant clone is one base away. The CDR3 DNA reads TGCAGTGCTAGTCAGCGGCGGGACACTGAAGCTTTCTTT. Its protein is CSASQRRDTEAFF. The chain links TRBV20-1 to TRBJ1-1; no clear D. The CDR3 runs 13 residues. CDR1 and CDR2 from the germline V gene are DFQATT and SNEGSKA (reference sequence). V lost 3 bases and J 3 bases, leaving 11 bases between the germline ends.

This clonotype was seen a few times. A much larger clone lies a single base off, so this may be a read error. V gene TRBV28 combines with J gene TRBJ2-7; 11 bases fit TRBD1. The length of the CDR3 is 15 residues. The trim removed 6 bases at V and 3 bases at J, leaving 7 bases unmatched. Per the germline V gene, CDR1 is MDHEN and CDR2 is SYDVKM. The CDR3 sequence: CASRSPGQGDYEQYF. The CDR3 coding sequence is TGTGCCAGCAGATCCCCGGGACAGGGGGACTACGAGCAGTACTTC.

The chain couples TRBV27 to TRBJ2-7; D possibly matches TRBD1 or TRBD2 (5 bases each). Deletions cut 0 bases from V and 0 bases from J, with 12 bases between. The length of the CDR3 is 16 residues. Germline V CDR1 and CDR2: MNHEY, SMNVEV (reference sequence). The CDR3: CASSLSSWGTSYEQYF. The CDR3 region has the DNA TGTGCCAGCAGTTTATCTAGCTGGGGGACCTCCTACGAGCAGTACTTC.

The chain recombines TRBV5-1 with TRBJ2-7; TRBD1 aligns across 9 bases. Per germline, CDR1 SGHRS and CDR2 YFSETQ. The junction had 8 bases not matched to a gene; V was cut back by 3 bases and J by 4 bases. This CDR3 has 15 residues. CDR3 nucleotides: TGCGCCAGCAGCTCCGGAGGACAGGGGAGGTACGAGCAGTACTTC. Translating it yields CASSSGGQGRYEQYF.

Written as DNA, the CDR3 is TGTGCCAGCAGCTTCGACGCCGGAAACTCCTACGAGCAGTACTTC. It translates to CASSFDAGNSYEQYF. The genes are TRBV7-2 and TRBJ2-7; no definite D call. Deletions cut 3 bases from V and 0 bases from J, with 12 bases between. Germline V lookup: CDR1 SGHTA, CDR2 FQGNSA. The CDR3 is made up of 15 amino acids.

Worth noting for this clonotype: Possible read error: a much larger clone is one base away. The chain combines TRBV27 with TRBJ2-1; D might be TRBD2 (5 bases). V lost 5 bases and J 10 bases, leaving 15 bases between the germline ends. CDR3 length: 13 residues. CDR1 MNHEY and CDR2 SMNVEV come from the germline V gene (reference sequence). CDR3 region: CASSPDGDYEQFF. The DNA of the CDR3 is TGTGCCAGCAGTCCAGACGGTGACTACGAGCAGTTCTTC.

This clonotype appeared many times. The rearrangement uses TRBV7-3 and TRBJ2-1; the match to TRBD1 covers 7 bases. Trimming at V came to 5 bases and at J to 5 bases, leaving 12 bases not matched to a gene. CDR3 length: 16 residues. CDR1 and CDR2 (germline): SGHTA, FQGTGA. The CDR3 here is CASSPQGVGTNNEQFF. DNA for the CDR3: TGTGCCAGCAGCCCGCAGGGGGTAGGGACAAACAATGAGCAGTTCTTC.

J is TRBJ2-7 and V is TRBV20-1; TRBD1 agrees at 8 bases. The end of the DNA fits TRBJ2-5 better, so the J call may be wrong. The CDR3 is made up of 13 amino acids. Germline V CDR1 and CDR2: DFQATT, SNEGSKA (reference sequence). The CDR3 DNA reads as TGCAGTCCCCGAGCAGGGGGCTTAGAGACCCAGTACTTC. It yields the protein CSPRAGGLETQYF.

This chain links TRBV4-2 with TRBJ2-5; the match to TRBD2 covers 9 bases. V shed 0 bases and J 11 bases; nucleotides not matched to a gene: 25. The CDR3 length is 20 residues. The germline CDR1 and CDR2 sequences are LGHNA and YNFKEQ. In nucleotides, the CDR3 is TGTGCCAGCAGCCAAGATCTCCCGCGGGGGGGCCCAAACTGGTACAATGAGCAGTACTTC. Amino acids: CASSQDLPRGGPNWYNEQYF.

In its sample, this clonotype was seen many times. The chain uses TRBV7-2 and TRBJ2-7; no clear D. The CDR3 contains 14 residues. V dropped 5 bases and J dropped 0 bases, with 11 bases sitting between them. The V gene's germline CDR1 is SGHTA and CDR2 FQGNSA. CDR3: CASSDGLSSYEQYF. The CDR3 DNA reads TGTGCCAGCAGCGACGGGTTGAGCTCCTACGAGCAGTACTTC.

The chain recombines TRBV18 with TRBJ1-2; 10 bases are shared with TRBD1. The CDR3 is 17 residues long. Germline V gene data show CDR1 as KGHSH and CDR2 as LQKENI. V trimming: 3 bases; J trimming: 2 bases; junction bases outside the gene matches: 9. CDR3 sequence (DNA): TGTGCCAGCTCACCGCGCCTGGGACAGGGGCTGAACTATGGCTACACCTTC. Amino acid sequence: CASSPRLGQGLNYGYTF.

This clonotype has more than one count but fewer than ten. Given a much more abundant clone one base away, this may be a read error. The J gene is TRBJ2-1, the V gene TRBV7-9; 8 positions agree with TRBD2. The J call may be wrong; the DNA end is better matched by TRBJ2-7. The germline gives CDR1 SEHNR, CDR2 FQNEAQ (reference sequence). This CDR3 is built from 16 residues. The CDR3: CASSLTSASSYNEQYF. For the CDR3, the DNA is TGTGCCAGCAGCTTGACTAGCGCGAGCTCCTACAATGAGCAGTACTTC.

This clonotype has more than one count but fewer than ten. The rearrangement uses TRBV20-1 and TRBJ1-5; no definite D call. Germline V lookup: CDR1 DFQATT, CDR2 SNEGSKA (reference sequence). This CDR3 has 14 amino acids. Trimming took off 5 bases at V and 3 bases at J, with 14 bases between the two ends. The CDR3 coding sequence is TGCAGTGCTTTAGCGGGCAGCGTCAATCAGCCCCAGCATTTT. Its protein is CSALAGSVNQPQHF.

The J gene is TRBJ2-2, the V gene TRBV7-9; D is uncertain. The CDR3 has 14 amino acids. V shed 1 base and J shed 2 bases, with 5 bases lying between them. Per the germline V gene, CDR1 is SEHNR and CDR2 is FQNEAQ (reference sequence). The CDR3 reads CASSLEANTGELFF. The CDR3 coding sequence is TGTGCCAGCAGCTTAGAGGCTAACACCGGGGAGCTGTTTTTT.

This clonotype has ten or more counts. The chain joins TRBV20-1 to TRBJ2-7; tentatively, D is TRBD1 (6 bases). V lost 5 bases and J lost 2, with 16 bases in between. This CDR3 contains 14 residues. In germline, CDR1 is DFQATT, CDR2 SNEGSKA (reference sequence). The CDR3 region has the DNA TGCAGTGCTTTACAGGGAGAGAGGCCCTACGAGCAGTACTTC. It translates to CSALQGERPYEQYF.

This clonotype appeared once. A much larger clone sits a single nucleotide away, making a read error possible. The chain has TRBV20-1 and TRBJ2-4; D may be TRBD1 (6 bases). The DNA end favors TRBJ2-7, so the J call may be wrong. CDR1 and CDR2 from the germline V gene are DFQATT and SNEGSKA (reference sequence). The CDR3 has 12 amino acids. The CDR3 nucleotides read TGCAGTGGCACAGGGATCCAGTACGAGCAGTACTTC. Translation gives CSGTGIQYEQYF.

The sample holds many counts of this clonotype. The chain employs TRBV20-1 and TRBJ2-1; TRBD2 matches at 15 bases. The length of the CDR3 is 14 residues. Germline assignment: CDR1 DFQATT and CDR2 SNEGSKA (reference sequence). V lost 3 bases to trimming and J lost 7 bases; unmatched junction nucleotides: 1. CDR3 nucleotide sequence: TGCAGTGCTAGGGGACTAGCGGGGGGTAATGAGCAGTTCTTC. Protein sequence: CSARGLAGGNEQFF.

The chain employs TRBV20-1 and TRBJ2-3; TRBD2 agrees at 7 bases. Germline V gene sequence: CDR1 DFQATT, CDR2 SNEGSKA (reference sequence). With 6 bases clipped from V and 1 base from J, the junction kept 19 bases outside the gene matches. This CDR3 contains 18 residues. This CDR3 reads CSAPQWSSGILGTDTQYF. The CDR3 DNA follows: TGCAGTGCCCCGCAATGGTCCAGCGGGATTTTGGGCACAGATACGCAGTATTTT.

This clonotype showed up many times. V usage is TRBV5-1 and J usage is TRBJ2-3; D is perhaps TRBD1 (5 bases). In germline, CDR1 is SGHRS, CDR2 YFSETQ. The CDR3 is 16 residues long. The ends were cut back, 2 bases at V and 0 bases at J, with 13 bases in the middle. The CDR3, as DNA: TGCGCCAGCAGCTTAACCGGACGGACAAGCACAGATACGCAGTATTTT. It codes for CASSLTGRTSTDTQYF.

This clonotype showed up just once. This could be a read error, since a much larger clone is one nucleotide away. This chain uses TRBV11-2 with TRBJ2-5; no definite D call. The CDR3 extends over 12 amino acids. Trimming stripped 6 bases from V and 11 bases from J, with 16 bases between. Germline CDR1 is SGHAT and CDR2 is FQNNGV. The CDR3 sequence is CASRGKGHKQYF. The DNA for the CDR3 is TGTGCCAGCAGGGGAAAGGGCCACAAGCAGTACTTC. The whole variable domain, filled in from reference TRBV11-2 and TRBJ2-5, reads EAGVAQSPRYKIIEKRQSVAFWCNPISGHATLYWYQQILGQGPKLLIQFQNNGVVDDSQLPKDRFSAERLKGVDSTLKIQPAKLEDSAVYLCASRGKGHKQYFGPGTRLLVL.